Shown below are 15 T cell receptor beta chains from a single sample sequenced in a study of cytomegalovirus exposure and HLA in healthy donors. The study ran its PCR with 60 Vbeta and 13 Jbeta primers. This table comes from immunoSEQ multiplex PCR, and its TCRdb copy is limited to in-frame clones, with some not included. The sample lists fewer than 200,000 clones, roughly 13% occurring once. The source material was PBMCs. The receptors were gathered from a man aged 50-59 years in good health and CMV-seropositive.

This chain links TRBV6-5 with TRBJ1-1; TRBD1 aligns across 9 bases. The CDR3 sequence is 16 residues long. Germline loops: CDR1 MNHEY, CDR2 SVGAGI. The J segment lost 0 bases and the V segment lost 4 bases, leaving 6 bases of the junction unmatched. The CDR3 loop reads CASSSLDRGMNTEAFF. The CDR3, as DNA: TGTGCCAGCAGTTCCCTGGACAGGGGCATGAACACTGAAGCTTTCTTT.

V and J are TRBV28 and TRBJ1-2; weak D call: TRBD1 (5 bases). V was pared by 3 bases and J by 5 bases, with 16 bases between. The CDR3 has 15 amino acids. CDR1 and CDR2 (germline): MDHEN, SYDVKM. CDR3 nucleotides: TGTGCCAGCAGTTTTGGGGGGAAGGGTCGGTATGGCTACACCTTC. This sequence encodes CASSFGGKGRYGYTF.

This clone occurred a few times. The chain links TRBV5-4 to TRBJ2-5; TRBD1 matches at 9 bases. CDR1 and CDR2 (germline): SGHNT, YYREEE (reference sequence). The CDR3 is 13 residues long. J was trimmed by 5 bases and V by 10 bases; bases with no gene match: 9. This chain's CDR3 is CAGGTGQLETQYF. The CDR3 DNA sequence: TGTGCCGGGGGGACAGGGCAATTGGAGACCCAGTACTTC.

This clone was seen a few times. CDR3 amino acids: CAITLDRTNTEAFF. CDR3 sequence (DNA): TGTGCCATAACTCTGGACAGGACAAACACTGAAGCTTTCTTT. V is TRBV10-3 and J is TRBJ1-1; 7 bases are shared with TRBD1. This CDR3 region has 14 residues. CDR1 ENHRY and CDR2 SYGVKD come from the germline V gene. The trim removed 9 bases at V and 2 bases at J, leaving 9 bases unmatched.

This clone showed up just a few times. This chain uses TRBV2 with TRBJ2-6; D might be TRBD2 (5 bases). The V and J ends lost 7 bases and 1 base respectively, with 14 bases between them. Germline loops: CDR1 SNHLY, CDR2 FYNNEI. The CDR3 length is 16 residues. The CDR3 sequence: CASTGGSFSGANVLTF. CDR3 nucleotides: TGTGCCAGCACAGGAGGCAGTTTTTCTGGGGCCAACGTCCTGACTTTC.

This clone was recorded a few times. The chain joins TRBV7-2 to TRBJ2-1, with D perhaps matching TRBD1 (5 bases). The CDR3 runs 17 residues. V lost 5 bases and J lost 4, with 21 bases in between. Germline V gene lookup returns CDR1 SGHTA and CDR2 FQGNSA. Here the CDR3 DNA reads TGTGCCAGCAGCCAAACTCGACAGTTACCCCCTTACAATGAGCAGTTCTTC. Translating it yields CASSQTRQLPPYNEQFF.

This rearrangement joins TRBV27 to TRBJ2-2; 8 nucleotides match TRBD1. Germline CDR1 and CDR2: MNHEY and SMNVEV (reference sequence). This CDR3 has 15 residues. The junction had 5 bases not matched to a gene; V was cut back by 6 bases and J by 2 bases. CDR3 DNA sequence: TGTGCCAGCAGGCGACAGGGGTTAAACACCGGGGAGCTGTTTTTT. Translation gives CASRRQGLNTGELFF.

This rearrangement joins TRBV18 to TRBJ1-1, with D tentatively TRBD1 (6 bases). Trimming cost V 3 bases and J 0 bases, with 14 bases left between them. CDR1 and CDR2 (germline): KGHSH, LQKENI. The CDR3 sequence is 16 residues long. CDR3 DNA sequence: TGTGCCAGCTCACCTTTACCGGGACACTTGAACACTGAAGCTTTCTTT. Its protein is CASSPLPGHLNTEAFF.

This chain joins TRBV5-1 and TRBJ2-1; 9 bases fit TRBD2. Germline values: CDR1 SGHRS, CDR2 YFSETQ. The ends lost 4 bases at V and 8 bases at J; junction bases unmatched: 4. The CDR3 loop spans 13 amino acids. The CDR3 protein is CASSPQRGDEQFF. The CDR3 DNA reads TGCGCCAGCAGCCCCCAGCGGGGGGATGAGCAGTTCTTC.

A few counts support this clone. The gene calls are TRBV5-1 and TRBJ2-4; D is possibly TRBD1 (5 bases). V was trimmed by 0 bases and J by 0 bases, leaving 7 bases between them. This CDR3 spans 15 amino acids. Germline V gene lookup returns CDR1 SGHRS and CDR2 YFSETQ. Here the CDR3 DNA reads TGCGCCAGCAGCTTGGGCAGGGAAGCCAAAAACATTCAGTACTTC. Its translation: CASSLGREAKNIQYF.

This clone was counted a few times. V gene TRBV28 combines with J gene TRBJ1-4; 10 bases align to TRBD1. Germline CDR1 and CDR2: MDHEN and SYDVKM. The V segment lost 6 bases and the J segment 8 bases; nucleotides outside the gene matches: 12. CDR3 length: 16 residues. The DNA of the CDR3 is TGTGCCAGCAGGTCGACAGGGGGCCTCAGGACCGAAAAACTGTTTTTT. Its protein product is CASRSTGGLRTEKLFF.

This clone was seen only a few times. The chain is built from TRBV4-2 and TRBJ2-7; TRBD2 agrees at 10 bases. The CDR3 consists of 14 residues. The germline V gene encodes CDR1 LGHNA and CDR2 YNFKEQ. Unmatched junction bases numbered 4, after V lost 1 base and J lost 7 bases. CDR3 protein: CASSQGLAGVEQYF. In nucleotides, the CDR3 is TGTGCCAGCAGCCAAGGGCTAGCGGGGGTAGAGCAGTACTTC.

This clone appeared a few times. V and J are TRBV27 and TRBJ2-7; D perhaps matches TRBD1 (5 bases). The CDR3 is 15 residues long. Trimming stripped 5 bases from V and 4 bases from J, with 18 bases between. CDR1 and CDR2 from the germline V gene are MNHEY and SMNVEV (reference sequence). The CDR3 DNA sequence: TGTGCCAGCAGTCCGAGACCCCAGGGAAGGTACGAGCAGTACTTC. This sequence encodes CASSPRPQGRYEQYF.

This chain uses TRBV25-1 with TRBJ2-2; D is undetermined. The CDR3 contains 17 residues. The germline V gene has CDR1 MGHDK and CDR2 SYGVNS. Trimming cost V 3 bases and J 5 bases, with 19 bases left between them. The CDR3 DNA follows: TGTGCCAGCAGTGACCCAGGTGGCGTGGTGAGAACCGGGGAGCTGTTTTTT. It yields the protein CASSDPGGVVRTGELFF.

The chain couples TRBV6-5 to TRBJ1-2, with D uncertain. The germline V and J ends were trimmed by 2 bases and 4 bases, with 14 bases remaining between them. This CDR3 is built from 15 residues. Germline assignment: CDR1 MNHEY and CDR2 SVGAGI. CDR3 bases: TGTGCCAGCAGTTACCAGCCCGGGAATGTCTATGGCTACACCTTC. Its protein product is CASSYQPGNVYGYTF.